A single sample gave rise to the 10 T cell receptor beta chains below, sequenced in a study of CXCR3-negative and CXCR3-positive naive CD8 T cells. Findings of the study overall: The TRB CDR3s that CXCR3-positive naive cells carried were more hydrophobic than those of CXCR3-negative naive cells.

The TRB cDNA libraries were prepared by 5' RACE with UMI labels. TCRdb derives one entry per CDR3 protein from the 5' RACE reads, leaving out DNA. The table gives 84,000 or so distinct CDR3 sequences; the top ten clones make up approximately 0.58% of it. What these receptors recognize is not known. The sequencing input was naive CXCR3+ CD8+ T cells from blood. Subset meaning: CD45RO-CCR7+CD27+CD95- naive CD8+ T cells expressing CXCR3 (TNR3+). All receptors come from a human donor in good health. Some clones in this sample may be carry-over from other donors' samples.

This rearrangement joins TRBV5-6 to TRBJ2-1; there is no DNA to check the TCRdb D call of TRBD1. Per germline, CDR1 SGHDT and CDR2 YYEEEE. CDR3 length equals 14 residues. This CDR3 reads CASSLGDSNNEQFF.

The chain couples TRBV20-1 to TRBJ2-1; TCRdb lists TRBD1, though no DNA is available to test this call. The CDR3 runs 15 residues. Germline V gives CDR1 DFQATT, CDR2 SNEGSKA (reference sequence). The CDR3 region is CSARGPGSSYNEQFF.

V usage is TRBV4-2 and J usage is TRBJ1-3; TCRdb designates TRBD1, a call that cannot be tested without DNA. Germline V gene lookup returns CDR1 LGHNA and CDR2 YNFKEQ. CDR3 length: 14 amino acids. The CDR3 protein is CASSQETGGNTIYF.

The chain links TRBV11-1 to TRBJ2-1. The CDR3 has 16 residues. The germline CDR1 and CDR2 sequences are SGHAT and FQDESV (reference sequence). The CDR3: CASSSASGTTYNEQFF.

The chain couples TRBV19 to TRBJ2-1; TCRdb lists TRBD2, though no DNA is available to test this call. Germline V gives CDR1 LNHDA, CDR2 SQIVND (reference sequence). The length of the CDR3 is 18 residues. The CDR3 region is CASSMTSGGPLPYNEQFF.

The genes are TRBV7-9 and TRBJ2-4; TCRdb's assignment of TRBD1 cannot be checked, as there is no DNA. CDR1 is SEHNR, CDR2 FQNEAQ, per germline (reference sequence). This CDR3 has 16 amino acids. The CDR3 sequence is CASSLSRGRVRNIQYF.

The rearrangement links TRBV6-5 to TRBJ2-3; no DNA is available, so the TRBD1 call from TCRdb remains unchecked. From germline, CDR1 is MNHEY and CDR2 SVGAGI. CDR3 length: 15 residues. The CDR3 sequence: CASSYEGRLRDTQYF.

The rearrangement links TRBV21-1 to TRBJ2-5; with no DNA, the TCRdb D assignment of TRBD1 cannot be verified. TRBV21-1 is tagged as a pseudogene. The CDR3 has 14 amino acids. Here the CDR3 reads CARIPRGGKETQYF.

The chain is built from TRBV7-2 and TRBJ2-5; TCRdb calls TRBD2, which cannot be checked without DNA. Germline-derived CDR1 and CDR2 are SGHTA and FQGNSA. The CDR3 spans 18 residues. CDR3: CASSLGGLAGGYQETQYF.

The chain employs TRBV28 and TRBJ2-7; TCRdb's D call of TRBD1 is untestable without DNA. The CDR3 loop spans 15 amino acids. Germline V gene lookup returns CDR1 MDHEN and CDR2 SYDVKM. The CDR3 sequence: CANSLGQGSSYEQYF.